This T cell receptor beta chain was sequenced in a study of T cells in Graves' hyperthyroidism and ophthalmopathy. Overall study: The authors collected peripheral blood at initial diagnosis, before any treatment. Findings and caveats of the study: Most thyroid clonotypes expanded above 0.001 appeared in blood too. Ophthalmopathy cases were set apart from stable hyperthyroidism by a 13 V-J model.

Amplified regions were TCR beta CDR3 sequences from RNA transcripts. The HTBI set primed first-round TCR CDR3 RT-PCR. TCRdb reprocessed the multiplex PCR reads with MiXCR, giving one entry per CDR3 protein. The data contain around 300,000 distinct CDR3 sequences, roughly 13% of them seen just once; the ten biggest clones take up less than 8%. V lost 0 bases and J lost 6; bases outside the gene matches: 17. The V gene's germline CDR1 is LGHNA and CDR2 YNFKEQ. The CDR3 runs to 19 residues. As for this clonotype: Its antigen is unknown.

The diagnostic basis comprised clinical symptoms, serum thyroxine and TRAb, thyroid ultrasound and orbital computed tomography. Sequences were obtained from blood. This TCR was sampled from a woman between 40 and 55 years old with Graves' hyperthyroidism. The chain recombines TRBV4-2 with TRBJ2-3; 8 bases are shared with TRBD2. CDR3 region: CASSQDYKVAGIDSDTQYF. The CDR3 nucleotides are TGTGCCAGCAGCCAAGATTATAAGGTAGCGGGAATTGACAGCGATACGCAGTATTTT.